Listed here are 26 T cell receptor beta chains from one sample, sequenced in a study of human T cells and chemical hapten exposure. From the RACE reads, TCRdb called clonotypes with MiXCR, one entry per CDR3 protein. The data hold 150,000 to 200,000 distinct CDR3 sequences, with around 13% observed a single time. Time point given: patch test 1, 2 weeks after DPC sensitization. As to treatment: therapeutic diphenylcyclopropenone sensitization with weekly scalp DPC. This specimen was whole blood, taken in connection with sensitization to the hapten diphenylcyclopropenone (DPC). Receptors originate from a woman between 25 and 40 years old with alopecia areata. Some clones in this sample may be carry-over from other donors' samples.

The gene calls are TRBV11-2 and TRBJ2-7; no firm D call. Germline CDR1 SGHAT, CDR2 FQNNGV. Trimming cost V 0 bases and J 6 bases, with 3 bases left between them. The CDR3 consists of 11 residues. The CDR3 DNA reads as TGTGCCAGCAGCTTAGATAGCGAGCAGTACTTC. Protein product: CASSLDSEQYF.

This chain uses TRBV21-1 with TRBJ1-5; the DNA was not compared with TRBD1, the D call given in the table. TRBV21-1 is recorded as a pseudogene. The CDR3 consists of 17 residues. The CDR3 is CASRLKHGTGNNQPQHF. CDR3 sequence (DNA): TGTGCCAGCAGGCTAAAACACGGGACAGGGAATAATCAGCCCCAGCATTTT.

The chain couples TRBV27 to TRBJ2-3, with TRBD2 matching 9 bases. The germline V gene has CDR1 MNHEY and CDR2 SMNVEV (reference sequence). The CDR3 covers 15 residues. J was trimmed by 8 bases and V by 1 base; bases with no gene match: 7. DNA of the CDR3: TGTGCCAGCAGTTTATTAGCGGGAGTTGGCGGTACGCAGTATTTT. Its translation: CASSLLAGVGGTQYF.

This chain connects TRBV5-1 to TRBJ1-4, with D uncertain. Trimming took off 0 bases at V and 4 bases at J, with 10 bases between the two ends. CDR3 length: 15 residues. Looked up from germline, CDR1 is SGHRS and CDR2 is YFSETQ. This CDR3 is CASSLAAPGNEKLFF. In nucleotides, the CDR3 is TGCGCCAGCAGCTTGGCGGCTCCCGGTAATGAAAAACTGTTTTTT.

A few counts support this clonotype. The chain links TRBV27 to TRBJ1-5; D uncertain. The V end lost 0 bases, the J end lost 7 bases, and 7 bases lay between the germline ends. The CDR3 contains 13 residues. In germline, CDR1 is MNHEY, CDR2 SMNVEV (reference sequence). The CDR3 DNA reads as TGTGCCAGCAGTTTATCCGGGTACCAGCCCCAGCATTTT. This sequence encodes CASSLSGYQPQHF.

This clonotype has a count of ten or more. CDR3 nucleotide sequence: TGTGCCAGCAGTTATAACAGGGAGCAGCAGCCCCAGCATTTT. This gives the protein CASSYNREQQPQHF. The chain employs TRBV12-3 or TRBV12-4 and TRBJ1-5; the D gene is possibly TRBD1 (6 bases). V lost 4 bases to trimming and J lost 7 bases, with 14 bases between them. CDR3 length: 14 residues.

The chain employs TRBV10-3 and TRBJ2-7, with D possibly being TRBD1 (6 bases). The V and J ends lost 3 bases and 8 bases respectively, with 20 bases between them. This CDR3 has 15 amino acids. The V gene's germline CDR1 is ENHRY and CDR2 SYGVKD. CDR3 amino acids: CAISDHIGGEPKQYF. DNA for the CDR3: TGTGCCATCAGTGATCATATAGGGGGTGAACCCAAGCAGTACTTC.

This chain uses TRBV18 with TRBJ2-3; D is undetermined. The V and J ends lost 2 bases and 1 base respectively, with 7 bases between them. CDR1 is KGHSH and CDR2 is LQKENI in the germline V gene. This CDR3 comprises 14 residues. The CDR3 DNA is TGTGCCAGCTCACCAATCGAAGGCACAGATACGCAGTATTTT. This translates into CASSPIEGTDTQYF.

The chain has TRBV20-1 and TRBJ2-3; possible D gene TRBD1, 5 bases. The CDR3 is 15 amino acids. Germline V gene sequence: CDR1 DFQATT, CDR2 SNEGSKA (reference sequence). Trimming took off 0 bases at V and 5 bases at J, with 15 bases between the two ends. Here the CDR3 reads CSARDQGGGKDTQYF. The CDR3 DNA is TGCAGTGCTAGAGACCAGGGTGGTGGGAAAGATACGCAGTATTTT.

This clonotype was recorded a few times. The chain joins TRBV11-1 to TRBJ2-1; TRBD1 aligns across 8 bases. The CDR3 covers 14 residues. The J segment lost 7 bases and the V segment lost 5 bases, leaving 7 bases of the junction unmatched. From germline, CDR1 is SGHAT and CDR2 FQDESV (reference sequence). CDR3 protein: CASSPDRQGNEQFF. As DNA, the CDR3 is TGTGCCAGCAGCCCCGATAGACAGGGGAATGAGCAGTTCTTC.

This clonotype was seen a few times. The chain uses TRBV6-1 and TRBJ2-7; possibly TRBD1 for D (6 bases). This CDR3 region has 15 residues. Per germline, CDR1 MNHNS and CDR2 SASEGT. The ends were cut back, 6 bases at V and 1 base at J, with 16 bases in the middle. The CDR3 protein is CASRQGTLLSYEQYF. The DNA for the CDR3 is TGTGCCAGCAGGCAGGGGACACTCTTATCCTACGAGCAGTACTTC.

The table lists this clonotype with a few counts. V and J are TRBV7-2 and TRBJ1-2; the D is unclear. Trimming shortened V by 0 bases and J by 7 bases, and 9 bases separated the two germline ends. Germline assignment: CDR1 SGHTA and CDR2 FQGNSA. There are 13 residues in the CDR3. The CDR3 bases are TGTGCCAGCAGCTTAGCGAAAGGGCTTGGCTACACCTTC. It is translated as CASSLAKGLGYTF.

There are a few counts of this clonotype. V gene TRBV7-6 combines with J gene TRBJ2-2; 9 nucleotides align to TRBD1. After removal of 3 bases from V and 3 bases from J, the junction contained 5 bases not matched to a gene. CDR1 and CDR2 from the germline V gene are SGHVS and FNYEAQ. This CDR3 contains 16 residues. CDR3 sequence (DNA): TGTGCCAGCAGCTTTAGCCGACAGGGGGACACCGGGGAGCTGTTTTTT. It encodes CASSFSRQGDTGELFF.

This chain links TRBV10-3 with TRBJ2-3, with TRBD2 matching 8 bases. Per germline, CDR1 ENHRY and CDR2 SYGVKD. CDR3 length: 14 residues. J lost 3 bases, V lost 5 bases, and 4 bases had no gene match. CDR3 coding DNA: TGTGCCATCAGTAGCGGGAGTATGACAGATACGCAGTATTTT. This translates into CAISSGSMTDTQYF.

The CDR3 loop reads CASSEYRGNYGYTF. CDR3 nucleotides: TGTGCCAGCAGCGAATACCGAGGAAACTATGGCTACACCTTC. The rearrangement links TRBV6-5 to TRBJ1-2, with no clear D. The CDR3 spans 14 residues. CDR1 and CDR2 (germline): MNHEY, SVGAGI. V was trimmed by 6 bases and J by 2 bases, leaving 13 bases between them.

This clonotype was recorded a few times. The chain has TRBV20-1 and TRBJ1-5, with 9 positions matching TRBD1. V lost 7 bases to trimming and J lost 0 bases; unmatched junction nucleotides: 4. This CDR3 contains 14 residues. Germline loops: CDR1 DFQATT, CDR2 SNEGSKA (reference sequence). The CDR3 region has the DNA TGCAGTGTTCGGACAGGGGCTAGCAATCAGCCCCAGCATTTT. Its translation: CSVRTGASNQPQHF.

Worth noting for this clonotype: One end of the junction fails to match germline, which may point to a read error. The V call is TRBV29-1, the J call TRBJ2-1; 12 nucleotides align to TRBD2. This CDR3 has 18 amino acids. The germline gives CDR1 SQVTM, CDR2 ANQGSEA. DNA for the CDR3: TGCAGCGTTGATTCCCCTAGCGGGAGGGGATATACCCCCAATGAGCAGTGCTTC. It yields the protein CSVDSPSGRGYTPNEQCF.

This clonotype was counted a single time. The DNA of the CDR3 is TGTGCCAGCAGCCAAGAGACTGGTCCTCCCTACGAGCAGTACTTC. This gives the protein CASSQETGPPYEQYF. This chain joins TRBV3-1 and TRBJ2-7; D is ambiguous. V was clipped by 0 bases and J by 2 bases, with 11 bases between them. Germline V lookup: CDR1 LGHDT, CDR2 YNNKEL (reference sequence). The CDR3 is 15 amino acids.

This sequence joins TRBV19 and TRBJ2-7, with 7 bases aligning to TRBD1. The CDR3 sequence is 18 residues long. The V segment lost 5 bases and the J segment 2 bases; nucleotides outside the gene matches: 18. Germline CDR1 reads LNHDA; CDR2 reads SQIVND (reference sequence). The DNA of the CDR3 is TGTGCCAGTAGTTATGGGCCGCGAGGGGGCCTGGACACCTACGAGCAGTACTTC. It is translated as CASSYGPRGGLDTYEQYF.

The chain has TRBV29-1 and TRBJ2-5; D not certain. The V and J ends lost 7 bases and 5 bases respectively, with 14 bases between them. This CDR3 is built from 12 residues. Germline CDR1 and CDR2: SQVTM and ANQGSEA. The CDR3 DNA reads TGCAGCGCAAACGGGCCCGGGGAGACCCAGTACTTC. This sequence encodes CSANGPGETQYF.

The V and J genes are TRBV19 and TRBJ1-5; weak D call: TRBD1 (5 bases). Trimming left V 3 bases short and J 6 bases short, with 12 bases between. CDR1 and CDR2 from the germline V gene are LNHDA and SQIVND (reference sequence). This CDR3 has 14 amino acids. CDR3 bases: TGTGCCAGTAGTATGGGGGGGGAGAGTCAGCCCCAGCATTTT. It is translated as CASSMGGESQPQHF.

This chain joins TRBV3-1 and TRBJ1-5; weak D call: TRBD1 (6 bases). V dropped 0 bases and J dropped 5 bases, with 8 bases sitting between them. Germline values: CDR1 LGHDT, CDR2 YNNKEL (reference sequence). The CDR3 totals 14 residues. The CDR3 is CASSQEAGDQPQHF. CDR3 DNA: TGTGCCAGCAGCCAAGAGGCAGGGGATCAGCCCCAGCATTTT.

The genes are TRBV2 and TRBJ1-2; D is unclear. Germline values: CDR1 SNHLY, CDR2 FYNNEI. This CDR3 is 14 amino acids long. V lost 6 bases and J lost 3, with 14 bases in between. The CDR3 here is CASSLASVDYGYTF. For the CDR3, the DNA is TGTGCCAGCAGCCTTGCGTCGGTGGACTATGGCTACACCTTC.

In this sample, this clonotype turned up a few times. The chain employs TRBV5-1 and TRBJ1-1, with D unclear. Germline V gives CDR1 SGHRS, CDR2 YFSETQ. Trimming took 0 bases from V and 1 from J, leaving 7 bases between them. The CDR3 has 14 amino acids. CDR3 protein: CASSLAGKNTEAFF. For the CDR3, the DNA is TGCGCCAGCAGCTTGGCGGGAAAGAACACTGAAGCTTTCTTT.

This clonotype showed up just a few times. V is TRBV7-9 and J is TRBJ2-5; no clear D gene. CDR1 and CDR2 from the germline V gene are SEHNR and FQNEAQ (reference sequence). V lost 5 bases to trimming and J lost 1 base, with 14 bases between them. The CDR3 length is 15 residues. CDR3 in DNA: TGTGCCAGCAGCCCCGACAATCCCGGCCAAGAGACCCAGTACTTC. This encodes CASSPDNPGQETQYF.

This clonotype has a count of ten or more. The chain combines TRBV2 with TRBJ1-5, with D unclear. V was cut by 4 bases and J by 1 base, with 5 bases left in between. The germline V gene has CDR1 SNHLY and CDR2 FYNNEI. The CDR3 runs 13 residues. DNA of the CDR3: TGTGCCAGCAGTGTACGAAGCAATCAGCCCCAGCATTTT. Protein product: CASSVRSNQPQHF.